Listed below are T cell receptor beta chains from one sample, sequenced in a study of blood T cell repertoires in COVID-19. Libraries were prepared by immunoSEQ multiplex PCR; TCRdb keeps only in-frame clonotypes and omits some of them. The data hold some 93,000 clones, with approximately 86% observed a single time. The sample was peripheral blood. Every receptor here comes from a woman at least 80 years old with acute or convalescent COVID-19. Both conserved end residues are part of each CDR3. A D gene is named only where the DNA matches it firmly. Some rows have no size entry. The others give once, few or many, or a class for an expanded clone.

>NA|TRBJ1-5|NA|TRBV7-2
TGTGCCAGCAGCTCAGGAGGAGGTAGCAATCAGCCCCAGCATTTT
CASSSGGGSNQPQHF
>NA|TRBJ2-7|NA|TRBV3-1/TRBV3-2
TGTGCCAGCAGCCAAGATAAGACTATCTACGAGCAGTACTTC
CASSQDKTIYEQYF
>NA|TRBJ2-7|NA|TRBV21-1
TGTGCCAGCAGCAAAGCTGGGCCCTCCTACGAGCAGTACTTC
CASSKAGPSYEQYF
>NA|TRBJ2-3|NA|TRBV28
TGTGCCAGCAGCCGGACTCAAGATCTCACAGATACGCAGTATTTT
CASSRTQDLTDTQYF
>TRBD1|TRBJ1-6|NA|TRBV7-3
TGTGCCAGCAGCTTAAGAAAACAGGGGGGCGCCTATAATTCACCCCTCCACTTT
CASSLRKQGGAYNSPLHF
>NA|TRBJ2-1|NA|TRBV3-1/TRBV3-2
TGTGCCAGCACCCAAGGGGCGGGGCATTACAATGAGCAGTTCTTC
CASTQGAGHYNEQFF
>TRBD1|TRBJ2-7|once|TRBV7-9
TGTGCCAGCAGCTTGCGAGGGGACAGCGAGCAGTACTTC
CASSLRGDSEQYF
>TRBD1|TRBJ1-4|NA|TRBV6-5
TGTGCCAGCAGTTCACAGGGGGGGACAGAAAAACTGTTTTTT
CASSSQGGTEKLFF
>NA|TRBJ1-2|few|TRBV29-1
TGCAGCGACGGGACTTTTGGCTACACCTTC
CSDGTFGYTF
>NA|TRBJ2-7|NA|TRBV4-2
TGTGCCAGCAGCCCCGGGTTGACAGAATCCTACGAGCAGTACTTC
CASSPGLTESYEQYF
>TRBD1|TRBJ1-1|NA|TRBV19
TGTGCCAGTAGTCCGGACAGGGGCCCTGAAGCTTTCTTT
CASSPDRGPEAFF
>NA|TRBJ1-5|NA|TRBV6-5
TGTGCCAGCAGACTCCGGAGCAATCAGCCCCAGCATTTT
CASRLRSNQPQHF
>TRBD2|TRBJ2-1|NA|TRBV19
TGTGCCAGTAGTTCCGGGGGTAGCGGGGTCTCCTACAATGAGCAGTTCTTC
CASSSGGSGVSYNEQFF
>TRBD1|TRBJ1-2|NA|TRBV7-9
TGTGCCAGCAGCCCCAGACAGGGGCCGTCTAACTATGGCTACACCTTC
CASSPRQGPSNYGYTF
>NA|TRBJ1-2|NA|TRBV6-5
TGTGCCAGCAAAAGAGGAATCTATGGCTACACCTTC
CASKRGIYGYTF
>TRBD2|TRBJ2-1|NA|TRBV19
TGTGCCAGTAGTATAGCTCGACTAGCGGGGGGGCCAAGGAACAATGAGCAGTTCTTC
CASSIARLAGGPRNNEQFF
>TRBD1|TRBJ1-5|NA|TRBV4-2
TGTGCCAGCAGCCAGGTCAGGGGGACCGTAGATAGCAATCAGCCCCAGCATTTT
CASSQVRGTVDSNQPQHF
>NA|TRBJ1-1|few|TRBV10-1
TGCGCCAGCAAGGGGGACCTAAACACTGAAGCTTTCTTT
CASKGDLNTEAFF
>TRBD1|TRBJ2-2|few|TRBV24-1
TGTGCCACCAGTAGGACAGGGGCTAACACCGGGGAGCTGTTTTTT
CATSRTGANTGELFF
>NA|TRBJ2-7|NA|TRBV19
TGTGCCAGTAGTCCGATTCCCGGGACAATGGACTCCCCTACCTACGAGCAGTACTTC
CASSPIPGTMDSPTYEQYF
>TRBD1|TRBJ2-2|NA|TRBV5-5
TGTGCCAGCAGCTCCGGGACAGGGGGCATCACCGGGGAGCTGTTTTTT
CASSSGTGGITGELFF
>NA|TRBJ1-2|once|TRBV3-1/TRBV3-2
TGTGCCAGCAGCCAAGTTAGTCCGCGCGGGAACTATGGCTACACCTTC
CASSQVSPRGNYGYTF
>TRBD2|TRBJ2-7|NA|TRBV10-2
TGCGCCAGTATGGGGAGCGGGGGACCCTACGAGCAGTACTTC
CASMGSGGPYEQYF
>TRBD1|TRBJ1-1|few|TRBV6-6
TGTGCCAGCAGTTACCGACAGGGATCGGCTGAAGCTTTCTTT
CASSYRQGSAEAFF
>NA|TRBJ1-6|NA|TRBV15
TGTGCCACCAGCAGAGAGAATAGCAGCTATAATTCACCCCTCCACTTT
CATSRENSSYNSPLHF
>TRBD1|TRBJ1-3|NA|TRBV24-1
TGTGCCACCAGTGAAAGACAGGGCACCTCTGGAAACACCATATATTTT
CATSERQGTSGNTIYF
>NA|TRBJ2-3|once|TRBV10-3
TGTGCCATCAGTGGGCACAGAGATACGCAGTATTTT
CAISGHRDTQYF
>NA|TRBJ2-5|NA|TRBV7-9
TGTGCCAGCAGCTTAGTCGCGGAGACCCAGTACTTC
CASSLVAETQYF
>TRBD2|TRBJ2-1|NA|TRBV5-1
TGCGCCAGCAGCCCCCCAAGGCTAGCGGAAATCAATGAGCAGTTCTTC
CASSPPRLAEINEQFF
>TRBD1|TRBJ1-4|NA|TRBV5-1
TGCGCCAGCAGCCCCGGACAGGGTTCTGGTGAAAAACTGTTTTTT
CASSPGQGSGEKLFF
>TRBD1|TRBJ2-3|few|TRBV24-1
TGTGCCACCAGTGAGCCTCCGGGACAGGGGTTCGTAGATACGCAGTATTTT
CATSEPPGQGFVDTQYF
>TRBD2|TRBJ2-5|NA|TRBV2
TGTGCCAGCAATCCTTCAGCGGGGGGGCAAGAGACCCAGTACTTC
CASNPSAGGQETQYF
>TRBD2|TRBJ2-3|once|TRBV11-2
TGTGCCAGCAGCTTATTAGCGGGGGGGATTCAGGATACGCAGTATTTT
CASSLLAGGIQDTQYF
>NA|TRBJ2-1|NA|TRBV9
TGTGCCAGCAGCGTAGCGACCGGGAACAATGAGCAGTTCTTC
CASSVATGNNEQFF
>NA|TRBJ2-1|once|TRBV6-1
TGTGCCAGCAGTGAAGTCGGGGGATCCCACAATGAGCAGTTCTTC
CASSEVGGSHNEQFF
>TRBD2|TRBJ2-3|once|TRBV20-1
TGCAGTGCTAGTCCTAGCGGGTGGTTTACAGATACGCAGTATTTT
CSASPSGWFTDTQYF
>TRBD1|TRBJ2-2|NA|TRBV7-9
TGTGCCAGCAGGCCGGGACAGGAGACCGGGGAGCTGTTTTTT
CASRPGQETGELFF
>NA|TRBJ1-1|NA|TRBV7-9
TGTGCCAGCAGCTTCGCATCGGGAGTCATGAACACTGAAGCTTTCTTT
CASSFASGVMNTEAFF
>TRBD1|TRBJ1-4|NA|TRBV19
TGTGCCAGTAGTCCCCGGACAGGACGAAATGAAAAACTGTTTTTT
CASSPRTGRNEKLFF
>NA|TRBJ1-1|NA|TRBV11-3
TGTGCCAGCAGCTTCCCGGGAGAGAACACTGAAGCTTTCTTT
CASSFPGENTEAFF
>TRBD2|TRBJ2-3|NA|TRBV18
TGTGCCAGCTCAGCGTCACTAGCGGACAGCACAGATACGCAGTATTTT
CASSASLADSTDTQYF
>TRBD2|TRBJ2-1|NA|TRBV3-1/TRBV3-2
TGTGCCAGCAGCCCGTCGGGGGGGCATTTCAATGAGCAGTTCTTC
CASSPSGGHFNEQFF
>NA|TRBJ1-4|once|TRBV5-1
TGCGCCAGCAGCTTATCGGCGGGGTCGAACGAAAAACTGTTTTTT
CASSLSAGSNEKLFF
>TRBD1|TRBJ1-3|once|TRBV11-2
TGTGCCAGCACCGGCGGACAGGGGGTCTTCTCTGGAAACACCATATATTTT
CASTGGQGVFSGNTIYF
>TRBD2|TRBJ2-1|NA|TRBV5-1
TGCGCCAGCAGCCCGGGACTAGCGGGGGTGATCTCCTCCTACAATGAGCAGTTCTTC
CASSPGLAGVISSYNEQFF